The rows below give T cell receptor beta chains drawn from one sample of a study of shared clonotypes between healthy human individuals. Profiled with immunoSEQ multiplex PCR; TCRdb holds only in-frame clones, not every one. The data contain about 2.2 million clones, around 93% of them singletons. Sequencing was done on a sample of naive CD8+ T cells from PBMCs. The receptors here all came from a man younger than 35 in good health. Some clones in this sample may be carry-over from other donors' samples. CDR3s leave out the opening cysteine and the closing phenylalanine or tryptophan.

j_call v_call cdr3_aa
TRBJ2-1 TRBV5-1 ASTGGGPYNEQF
TRBJ2-1 TRBV13 ASSSPGTGVNEQF
TRBJ1-1 TRBV25-1 ASSESLGGNTEAF
TRBJ2-7 TRBV11-1 ASSLLYGPYEQY
TRBJ1-2 TRBV7-9 ASSPLGQFYGYT
TRBJ1-3 TRBV30 AWSGGYQGITGNTIY
TRBJ2-7 TRBV6-1 ASSVEGSYPTYEQY
TRBJ2-3 TRBV6-6 ASSYFKLWGDTQY
TRBJ2-7 TRBV6-6 ASSYSKSGRSYEQY
TRBJ1-5 TRBV28 ASSPSGQYSNQPQH
TRBJ2-1 TRBV5-1 ASSPGGGPNEQF
TRBJ2-4 TRBV29-1 SGIHRDEDIQY
TRBJ2-3 TRBV27 ASSWATSGLPDTQY
TRBJ2-1 TRBV9 ASSVEVQREIRYNEQF
TRBJ2-2 TRBV7-9 ASSLAGAYAGDHTGELF
TRBJ2-7 TRBV25-1 ASSADLANEQY
TRBJ2-1 TRBV7-9 ASSSTSGDNEQF
TRBJ2-5 TRBV27 ASSWEGKETQY
TRBJ1-2 TRBV7-2 ASSLVSGASDGYT
TRBJ1-2 TRBV19 ASSSGPYYGYT
TRBJ1-5 TRBV2 ASSEGGPRQGNQPQH
TRBJ2-1 TRBV7-9 ASSLGVPGLATSYNEQF
TRBJ2-2 TRBV9 ASSVVGRSNTGELF
TRBJ2-4 TRBV28 ASSQDSTIQY
TRBJ2-7 TRBV27 ASSPRGGSGYEQY
TRBJ1-2 TRBV7-9 ASREQNFYGYT
TRBJ1-6 TRBV27 ASTSGGSNSPLH
TRBJ2-7 TRBV19 ASSISLRLPAHEQY
TRBJ2-7 TRBV7-9 ASSYVPSEQY
TRBJ2-5 TRBV11-2 ASSKGETQY
TRBJ2-1 TRBV6-5 ASSYSETGPYNEQF
TRBJ2-1 TRBV6-6 ASNRPDRDYNEQF
TRBJ2-7 TRBV29-1 SVEGDGRERYEQY
TRBJ2-5 TRBV28 ASSLPQTGDQETQY
TRBJ2-5 TRBV28 ASSRPWTSRETQY
TRBJ2-7 TRBV27 ASSFSPTYEQY
TRBJ2-3 TRBV28 ASSLLGVGTGRFGDTQY
TRBJ2-2 TRBV27 ATHALAGGISSNTGELF
TRBJ2-1 TRBV25-1 ASSEYGSNYNEQF
TRBJ2-7 TRBV19 ASSIDGLYEQY
TRBJ2-7 TRBV6-1 ASRDPGWEQY
TRBJ2-5 TRBV7-2 ASSYGTPRETQY
TRBJ2-3 TRBV5-4 ASSWGLAPDTQY
TRBJ2-7 TRBV6-6 ASSDTSASSYEQY
TRBJ2-7 TRBV11-2 ASREGGYEQY